The 31 T cell receptor beta chains given below trace back to one sample, sequenced in a study of CD4+ T cells in melanoma. Here immunoSEQ multiplex PCR was the method, and the copy in TCRdb shows in-frame clones only, minus some. The repertoire consists of roughly 6,900 clones, with about 65% occurring once and the leading ten covering 22%. The specimen sequenced was cells from a culture (not recorded whether cultured in vitro). The receptors were sampled from a human donor with melanoma.

The CDR3 protein is CASSYRQGAGSSYNEQFF. CDR3 coding DNA: TGTGCCAGCAGCTATCGACAGGGGGCCGGAAGCTCCTACAATGAGCAGTTCTTC. The chain carries TRBV5-5 and TRBJ2-1; 10 positions match TRBD1. V gave up 3 bases and J gave up 0 bases; unmatched junction bases: 9. There are 18 residues in the CDR3. Germline CDR1 reads SGHKS; CDR2 reads YYEKEE (reference sequence).

This rearrangement joins TRBV5-4 to TRBJ2-1; D is perhaps TRBD2 (6 bases). Looked up from germline, CDR1 is SGHNT and CDR2 is YYREEE (reference sequence). V was shortened by 2 bases and J by 6 bases, with 18 bases between the two germline ends. This CDR3 region has 16 residues. Here the CDR3 DNA reads TGTGCCAGCAGCTTCGGCCGGAGGGGTTCCGGCAATGAGCAGTTCTTC. Amino acid sequence: CASSFGRRGSGNEQFF.

This chain uses TRBV12-3 or TRBV12-4 with TRBJ1-2, with D perhaps matching TRBD1 (6 bases). The CDR3 totals 12 residues. The germline V and J ends were trimmed by 2 bases and 8 bases, with 9 bases remaining between them. The DNA for the CDR3 is TGTGCCAGCAGTTTAACTAGGGGGGGCTACACCTTC. As protein: CASSLTRGGYTF.

J is TRBJ2-7 and V is TRBV7-9; D gene ambiguous. Germline CDR1 is SEHNR and CDR2 is FQNEAQ (reference sequence). V lost 5 bases and J lost 7, with 9 bases in between. CDR3 length: 11 residues. The CDR3 loop is CASSLVGEQYF. The CDR3 nucleotides read TGTGCCAGCAGCCTAGTCGGAGAGCAGTACTTC.

The CDR3 DNA reads as TGTGCCAGCACCTCCGGGACAGGGAAGGAAAAACTGTTTTTT. Protein: CASTSGTGKEKLFF. This chain connects TRBV5-5 to TRBJ1-4, with 9 bases aligning to TRBD1. V trimming: 6 bases; J trimming: 8 bases; junction bases outside the gene matches: 8. Germline V CDR1 and CDR2: SGHKS, YYEKEE (reference sequence). CDR3 length: 14 residues.

The chain joins TRBV18 to TRBJ1-3, with a possible D match to TRBD1 (6 bases). Trimming shortened V by 3 bases and J by 3 bases, and 12 bases separated the two germline ends. The CDR3 length is 15 residues. The V gene's germline CDR1 is KGHSH and CDR2 LQKENI. CDR3: CASSPTGASGNTIYF. The CDR3, as DNA: TGTGCCAGCTCACCTACGGGGGCGAGTGGAAACACCATATATTTT.

By share, this clone ranks as medium-sized. The V gene is TRBV18, the J gene TRBJ2-1, with TRBD1 identical over 9 bases. CDR3 size: 15 residues. The J segment lost 6 bases and the V segment lost 6 bases, leaving 9 bases of the junction unmatched. Germline V gene sequence: CDR1 KGHSH, CDR2 LQKENI. CDR3 loop: CASSVSGTGFNEQFF. CDR3 sequence (DNA): TGTGCCAGCTCGGTGAGTGGGACAGGGTTCAATGAGCAGTTCTTC.

The chain has TRBV28 and TRBJ1-5, with 8 nucleotides matching TRBD1. The CDR3 spans 17 residues. The germline V gene has CDR1 MDHEN and CDR2 SYDVKM. J lost 0 bases, V lost 4 bases, and 8 bases had no gene match. The CDR3 spells CASSSGTGFFSNQPQHF. CDR3 nucleotide sequence: TGTGCCAGCAGTTCCGGGACAGGATTTTTTAGCAATCAGCCCCAGCATTTT.

The chain couples TRBV15 to TRBJ1-2; D is ambiguous. The CDR3 length is 16 residues. The V and J ends lost 0 bases and 5 bases respectively, with 16 bases between them. CDR1 and CDR2 from the germline V gene are LNHNV and YYDKDF (reference sequence). Here the CDR3 DNA reads TGTGCCACCAGCAGAGAATATCGGACGGCCGATTATGGCTACACCTTC. It encodes CATSREYRTADYGYTF.

This rearrangement joins TRBV27 to TRBJ2-5, with TRBD1 matching 8 bases. J was trimmed by 4 bases and V by 4 bases; bases with no gene match: 8. There are 15 residues in the CDR3. Germline lookup yields CDR1 MNHEY and CDR2 SMNVEV (reference sequence). CDR3 protein: CASSSLGQGGETQYF. The DNA of the CDR3 is TGTGCCAGCAGTTCTCTCGGACAGGGAGGAGAGACCCAGTACTTC.

This chain joins TRBV5-4 and TRBJ2-1; D may be TRBD2 (7 bases). The CDR3 length is 16 residues. Trimming took off 6 bases at V and 6 bases at J, with 22 bases between the two ends. CDR1 SGHNT and CDR2 YYREEE come from the germline V gene (reference sequence). The CDR3 DNA is TGTGCCAGCACCCCTATCGGCGGGGGCCCGTCCAATGAGCAGTTCTTC. Translation gives CASTPIGGGPSNEQFF.

The chain has TRBV25-1 and TRBJ1-2; D perhaps matches TRBD1 (5 bases). In germline, CDR1 is MGHDK, CDR2 SYGVNS. The ends were cut back, 3 bases at V and 3 bases at J, with 11 bases in the middle. The CDR3 is 14 amino acids. In DNA, the CDR3 is TGTGCCAGCAGTGATTGGGGCGACGACTATGGCTACACCTTC. It translates to CASSDWGDDYGYTF.

The chain couples TRBV14 to TRBJ2-5; TRBD1 might be the D (6 bases). V was trimmed by 3 bases and J by 2 bases, leaving 10 bases between them. There are 14 residues in the CDR3. CDR1 SGHDN and CDR2 FVKESK come from the germline V gene. The CDR3 DNA reads TGTGCCAGCAGCCACCTACAGGGACAAGAGACCCAGTACTTC. This sequence encodes CASSHLQGQETQYF.

This clone was observed a few times. The chain employs TRBV9 and TRBJ2-3; D is unresolved. V was shortened by 0 bases and J by 0 bases, with 2 bases between the two germline ends. CDR1 and CDR2 from the germline V gene are SGDLS and YYNGEE. The CDR3 is 13 residues long. The CDR3 loop is CASSVDSTDTQYF. CDR3 DNA sequence: TGTGCCAGCAGCGTAGATAGCACAGATACGCAGTATTTT.

V is TRBV7-9 and J is TRBJ1-6, with TRBD1 matching 9 bases. The CDR3 is made up of 15 amino acids. J was trimmed by 10 bases and V by 3 bases; bases with no gene match: 7. CDR1 is SEHNR and CDR2 is FQNEAQ in the germline V gene (reference sequence). The CDR3 sequence: CASSFGDREGSPLHF. The DNA of the CDR3 is TGTGCCAGCAGCTTTGGGGACAGGGAGGGCTCACCCCTCCACTTT. Based on the CDR3 plus reference TRBV7-9 and TRBJ1-6, the full variable domain is DTGVSQNPRHKITKRGQNVTFRCDPISEHNRLYWYRQTLGQGPEFLTYFQNEAQLEKSRLLSDRFSAERPKGSFSTLEIQRTEQGDSAMYLCASSFGDREGSPLHFGNGTRLTVT.

This clone has more than one count but fewer than ten. The chain uses TRBV7-9 and TRBJ2-7, with TRBD1 matching over 7 bases. The CDR3 spans 14 residues. Germline V CDR1 and CDR2: SEHNR, FQNEAQ (reference sequence). With V trimmed by 6 bases and J by 1 base, 6 bases remained unmatched. The CDR3 coding sequence is TGTGCCAGCAGTACCACAGGGGATTCCTACGAGCAGTACTTC. Its translation is CASSTTGDSYEQYF.

This clone came up once. This chain connects TRBV5-1 to TRBJ1-2; D call uncertain. The CDR3 runs to 13 residues. CDR1 and CDR2 (germline): SGHRS, YFSETQ. V was clipped by 0 bases and J by 4 bases, with 7 bases between them. In DNA form, the CDR3 reads TGCGCCAGCAGCTTGGTTGGCAGCTATGGCTACACCTTC. It translates to CASSLVGSYGYTF. Complete variable domain (other parts from reference TRBV5-1 and TRBJ1-2): KAGVTQTPRYLIKTRGQQVTLSCSPISGHRSVSWYQQTPGQGLQFLFEYFSETQRNKGNFPGRFSGRQFSNSRSEMNVSTLELGDSALYLCASSLVGSYGYTFGSGTRLTVV.

The gene calls are TRBV5-1 and TRBJ2-1; D not resolved. Germline-derived CDR1 and CDR2 are SGHRS and YFSETQ. The CDR3 is 12 residues long. V lost 0 bases to trimming and J lost 8 bases, with 6 bases between them. The CDR3 region is CASSLGYDEQFF. Written as DNA, the CDR3 is TGCGCCAGCAGCTTGGGATACGATGAGCAGTTCTTC.

This clone ranks as medium-sized. This rearrangement joins TRBV14 to TRBJ1-3; no definite D call. There are 16 residues in the CDR3. V was trimmed by 2 bases and J by 0 bases, leaving 11 bases between them. Germline V gene lookup returns CDR1 SGHDN and CDR2 FVKESK. This CDR3 reads CASSQFGVRSGNTIYF. The CDR3 coding sequence is TGTGCCAGCAGCCAATTCGGCGTCCGCTCTGGAAACACCATATATTTT.

The chain links TRBV6-5 to TRBJ2-6; a possible D gene is TRBD1 (6 bases). V dropped 4 bases and J dropped 0 bases, with 10 bases sitting between them. Germline CDR1 is MNHEY and CDR2 is SVGAGI. The CDR3 length is 16 residues. The CDR3 sequence: CASSFRQASGANVLTF. The CDR3 nucleotides are TGTGCCAGCAGTTTTCGACAGGCCTCTGGGGCCAACGTCCTGACTTTC.

In this sample, this clone turned up once. This chain uses TRBV3-1 (or the pseudogene TRBV3-2) with TRBJ1-6; tentative D call: TRBD1 (5 bases). This CDR3 comprises 15 residues. The germline V and J ends were trimmed by 4 bases and 7 bases, with 14 bases remaining between them. Germline V gene sequence: CDR1 LGHDT, CDR2 YNNKEL (reference sequence). The CDR3 is CASSRQGGENSPLHF. CDR3 nucleotide sequence: TGTGCCAGCAGCCGGCAGGGAGGAGAAAATTCACCCCTCCACTTT.

This clone was picked up one time. CDR3 DNA: TGTGCCAGCTCATCACGTTTCAGCCGGACAGATACGCAGTATTTT. Protein product: CASSSRFSRTDTQYF. The J gene is TRBJ2-3, the V gene TRBV18, with D hard to call. The V end was cut by 5 bases, the J end by 3 bases, with 15 bases between. Germline CDR1 is KGHSH and CDR2 is LQKENI. This CDR3 has 15 amino acids.

In its sample, this clone was seen a few times. V is TRBV7-9 and J is TRBJ1-3; weak D call: TRBD1 (6 bases). Germline CDR1 SEHNR, CDR2 FQNEAQ (reference sequence). The V gene lost 5 bases and the J gene lost 4 bases, with 9 bases spanning the gap. The CDR3 is 13 residues long. CDR3 sequence (DNA): TGTGCCAGCAGCCCCAGGGGAGGAAACACCATATATTTT. It specifies CASSPRGGNTIYF.

The V call is TRBV29-1, the J call TRBJ1-4, with D unclear. Between the trimmed V and J ends, which lost 0 bases and 10 bases, there was a span of 12 bases. The germline CDR1 and CDR2 sequences are SQVTM and ANQGSEA. This CDR3 is 13 amino acids long. The CDR3 loop reads CSVEESLSGKLFF. CDR3 nucleotide sequence: TGCAGCGTTGAAGAATCCCTCTCGGGAAAACTGTTTTTT.

The CDR3 coding sequence is TGTGCCAGCAGCCCGCCGGGACCCATCGGGCAGTACTTC. As protein: CASSPPGPIGQYF. The V and J genes are TRBV7-2 and TRBJ2-7; D is tentatively TRBD1 or TRBD2 (5 bases each). Trimming pared 5 bases from V and 9 bases from J, leaving 17 bases between. The V gene's germline CDR1 is SGHTA and CDR2 FQGNSA. This CDR3 comprises 13 residues.

The rearrangement links TRBV7-2 to TRBJ1-2, with 9 bases that match TRBD1. V lost 4 bases to trimming and J lost 4 bases; unmatched junction nucleotides: 7. CDR3 length: 15 amino acids. CDR1 SGHTA and CDR2 FQGNSA come from the germline V gene. DNA of the CDR3: TGTGCCAGCAGCTCGGGGACAGGGTATAGCTATGGCTACACCTTC. The encoded protein is CASSSGTGYSYGYTF.

V gene TRBV11-2 combines with J gene TRBJ2-1; TRBD2 aligns across 11 bases. CDR1 is SGHAT and CDR2 is FQNNGV in the germline V gene. The J segment lost 3 bases and the V segment lost 5 bases, leaving 6 bases of the junction unmatched. The CDR3 length is 16 residues. For the CDR3, the DNA is TGTGCCAGCAGCCTGGTAGCGGGGGGGTTCTACAATGAGCAGTTCTTC. This sequence encodes CASSLVAGGFYNEQFF.

The chain joins TRBV2 to TRBJ2-3; TRBD2 agrees at 10 bases. Germline CDR1 reads SNHLY; CDR2 reads FYNNEI. This CDR3 is built from 15 residues. V lost 8 bases to trimming and J lost 4 bases; unmatched junction nucleotides: 9. The CDR3: CASLSLAGEADTQYF. The CDR3, as DNA: TGTGCCAGCTTAAGTCTAGCGGGGGAAGCAGATACGCAGTATTTT.

This chain joins TRBV7-2 and TRBJ1-2; 8 positions agree with TRBD1. Trimming at V came to 5 bases and at J to 4 bases, leaving 3 bases not matched to a gene. CDR3 length: 13 amino acids. Germline CDR1 and CDR2: SGHTA and FQGNSA. The CDR3 nucleotides are TGTGCCAGCAGCGAGACAGGGGTCTATGGCTACACCTTC. Amino acids: CASSETGVYGYTF.

V usage is TRBV28 and J usage is TRBJ1-1, with D perhaps matching TRBD1 (5 bases). CDR1 and CDR2 from the germline V gene are MDHEN and SYDVKM. The CDR3 loop spans 16 amino acids. Trimming shortened V by 6 bases and J by 3 bases, and 20 bases separated the two germline ends. CDR3 region: CASSFPLRGVYTEAFF. Here the CDR3 DNA reads TGTGCCAGCAGCTTCCCCTTGCGGGGGGTTTACACTGAAGCTTTCTTT.

The rearrangement uses TRBV27 and TRBJ2-1, with TRBD1 matching over 8 bases. V lost 5 bases to trimming and J lost 12 bases; unmatched junction nucleotides: 15. The CDR3 contains 15 residues. Germline CDR1 and CDR2: MNHEY and SMNVEV (reference sequence). The CDR3 region is CASSPLDRVGGGQFF. The CDR3, as DNA: TGTGCCAGCAGTCCCCTGGACAGGGTGGGGGGTGGGCAGTTCTTC.